This T cell receptor (beta chain) stems from a study of early T cells in non-severe SARS-CoV-2 infection. Turning to the study itself: It was bulk RNA from unsorted whole blood that was sequenced, and the chains were unpaired. Study conclusions and caveats: Clonotype matching in VDJdb favored anti-spike CD8 responses and did not capture private and CD4 specificities.

Unique molecular identifiers tagged individual cDNA molecules. MiXCR was run by TCRdb on the 5' RACE reads, yielding one entry per CDR3 protein. The sample has roughly 46,000 distinct CDR3 sequences, 7% to 7.5% seen once; the top ten hold roughly 5%. This clonotype appeared a few times. Its target is unknown. Germline loops: CDR1 KGHSH, CDR2 LQKENI. This CDR3 is 14 amino acids long. V was pared by 3 bases and J by 6 bases, with 5 bases of the junction left unmatched. V and J are TRBV18 and TRBJ2-3; TRBD2 agrees at 8 bases. The TCR originated in an adult who was a healthcare worker with PCR-confirmed SARS-CoV-2 infection or an uninfected control (not recorded which). Material: whole blood. The CDR3 loop is CASSPIAGFDTQYF. The CDR3 coding sequence is TGTGCCAGCTCACCCATAGCGGGGTTTGATACGCAGTATTTT.